Sequencing of this T cell receptor beta chain was carried out in a study of cytomegalovirus exposure and HLA in healthy donors. 13 Jbeta primers and 60 Vbeta primers were used for the PCR. The table came from immunoSEQ multiplex PCR; TCRdb's copy has only in-frame clones and leaves some out. The sample lists under 250,000 clones, around 86% seen once, with less than 3.5% in the top ten. This CDR3 spans 13 amino acids. Germline loops: CDR1 KGHSH, CDR2 LQKENI. V was shortened by 3 bases and J by 4 bases, with 6 bases between the two germline ends. The gene calls are TRBV18 and TRBJ2-2; no clear D. The source material was PBMCs. This TCR came from a woman in her thirties or forties in good health and CMV-seronegative. CDR3 DNA sequence: TGTGCCAGCTCACCGGCAGTCACCGGGGAGCTGTTTTTT. Its translation: CASSPAVTGELFF.